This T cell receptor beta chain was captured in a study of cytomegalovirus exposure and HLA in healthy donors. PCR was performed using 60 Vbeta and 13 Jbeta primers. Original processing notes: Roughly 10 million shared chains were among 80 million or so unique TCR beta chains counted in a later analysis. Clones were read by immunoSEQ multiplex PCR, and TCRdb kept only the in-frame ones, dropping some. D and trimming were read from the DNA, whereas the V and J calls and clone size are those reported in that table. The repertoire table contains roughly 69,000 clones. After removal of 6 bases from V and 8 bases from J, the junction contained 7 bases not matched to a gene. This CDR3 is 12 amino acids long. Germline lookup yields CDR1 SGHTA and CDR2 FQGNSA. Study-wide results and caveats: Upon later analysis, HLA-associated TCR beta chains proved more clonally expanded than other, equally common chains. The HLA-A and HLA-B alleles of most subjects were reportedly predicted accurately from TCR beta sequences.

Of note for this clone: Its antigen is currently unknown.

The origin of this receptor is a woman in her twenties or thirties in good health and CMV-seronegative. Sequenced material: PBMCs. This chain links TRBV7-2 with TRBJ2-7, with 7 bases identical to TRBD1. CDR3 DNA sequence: TGTGCCAGCAGATCGCAACAGGGGAAGCAGTACTTC. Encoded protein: CASRSQQGKQYF. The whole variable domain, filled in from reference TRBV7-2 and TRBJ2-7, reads GAGVSQSPSNKVTEKGKDVELRCDPISGHTALYWYRQSLGQGLEFLIYFQGNSAPDKSGLPSDRFSAERTGGSVSTLTIQRTQQEDSAVYLCASRSQQGKQYFGPGTRLTVT.